This entry describes one T cell receptor beta chain. The antigen is not known. With 0 bases removed from V and 8 bases from J, the gap between germline ends came to 13 bases. Germline V gene lookup returns CDR1 LNHNV and CDR2 YYDKDF (reference sequence). There are 15 residues in the CDR3. All donors comprised healthy Caucasians. The record originates from a study of identical twins. Study-level points and caveats: Cord blood's abundant beta clonotypes had fewer insertions, unlike memory repertoires. Twin-shared out-of-frame alpha sequences showed excess low generation probability.

TCRdb re-called the 5' RACE reads through MiXCR, storing one row per CDR3 protein. Found here are some 300,000 distinct CDR3 sequences, 12% of them singletons; the top ten hold 6% to 9%. These records were also assigned to another study, of yellow fever vaccine responses in identical twins. That investigation notes: Convergence reportedly seemed to mark part of the twins' vaccine T cell response, with personalization marking the rest.

The sequenced material came from CD8+ T cells sorted from blood. The TCR was taken from a woman under 30 in good health. The chain combines TRBV15 with TRBJ1-4; weak D call: TRBD1 (6 bases). CDR3 bases: TGTGCCACCAGCAGAGATTTACAGGGTGGGGAAAAACTGTTTTTT. This codes for CATSRDLQGGEKLFF.